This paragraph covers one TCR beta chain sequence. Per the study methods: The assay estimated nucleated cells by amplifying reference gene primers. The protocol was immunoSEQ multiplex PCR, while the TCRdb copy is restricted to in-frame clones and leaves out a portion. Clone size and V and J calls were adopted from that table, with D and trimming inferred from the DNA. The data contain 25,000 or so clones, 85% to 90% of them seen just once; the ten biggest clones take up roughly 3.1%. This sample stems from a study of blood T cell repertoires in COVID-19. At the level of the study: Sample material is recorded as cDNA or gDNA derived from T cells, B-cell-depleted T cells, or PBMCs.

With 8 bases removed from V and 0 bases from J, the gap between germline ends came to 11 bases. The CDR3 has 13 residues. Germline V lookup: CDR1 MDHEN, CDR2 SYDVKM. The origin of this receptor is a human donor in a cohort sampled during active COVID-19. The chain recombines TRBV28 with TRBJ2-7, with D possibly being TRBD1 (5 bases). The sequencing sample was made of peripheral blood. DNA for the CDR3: TGTGCCAGCCTCGATGACAGCTCCTACGAGCAGTACTTC. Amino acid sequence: CASLDDSSYEQYF.